This entry features one TCR beta chain sequence. The antigen is undetermined. This sample was taken from a study of T cell responses to AZD1222 COVID-19 vaccine. Study information: Whether given at about 4 or about 12 weeks, second doses were pooled.

General study results and limits: Females made up more of the donors, who were largely white British, and clonal diversity may have come out too low. Of spike-specific TCRs, nearly half reportedly target regions left unmutated in variants. Repertoires were collected only later (after the peak T cell response had occurred).

Profiling relied on immunoSEQ multiplex PCR, and the TCRdb table lists in-frame clones only, not all of them. Found here are around 110,000 clones, 85% to 95% of them singletons; the top ten hold under 3.5%. This CDR3 region has 16 residues. Trimming took 4 bases from V and 1 from J; bases not matched to a gene: 9. The V gene's germline CDR1 is LNHDA and CDR2 SQIVND (reference sequence). The clonotype was recovered from an adult in good health. The specimen was peripheral blood, collected on day 0 of AZD1222 vaccination. The rearrangement uses TRBV19 and TRBJ1-1; 7 bases match TRBD1. The CDR3 sequence is CASSTPQGGPNTEAFF. The DNA of the CDR3 is TGTGCCAGTAGTACCCCCCAGGGGGGACCGAACACTGAAGCTTTCTTT.